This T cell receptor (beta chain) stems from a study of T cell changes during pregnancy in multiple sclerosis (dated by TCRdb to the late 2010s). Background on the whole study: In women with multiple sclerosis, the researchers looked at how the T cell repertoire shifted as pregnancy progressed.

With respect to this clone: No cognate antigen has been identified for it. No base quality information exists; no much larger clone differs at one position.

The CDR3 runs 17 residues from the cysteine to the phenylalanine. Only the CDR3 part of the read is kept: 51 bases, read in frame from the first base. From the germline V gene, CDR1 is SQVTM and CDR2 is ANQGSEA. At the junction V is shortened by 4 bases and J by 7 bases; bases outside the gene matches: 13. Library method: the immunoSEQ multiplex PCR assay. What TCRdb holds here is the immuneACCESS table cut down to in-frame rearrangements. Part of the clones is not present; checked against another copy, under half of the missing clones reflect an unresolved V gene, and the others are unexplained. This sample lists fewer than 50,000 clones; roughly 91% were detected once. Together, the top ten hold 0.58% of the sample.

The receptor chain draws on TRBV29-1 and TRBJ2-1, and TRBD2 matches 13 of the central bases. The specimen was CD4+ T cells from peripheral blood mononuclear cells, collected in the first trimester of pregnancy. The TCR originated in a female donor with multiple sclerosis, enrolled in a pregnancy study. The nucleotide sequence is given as TGCAGCGTTGGCTATTCGGGACTAGCGGGGATTGGGAATGAGCAGTTCTTC. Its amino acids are CSVGYSGLAGIGNEQFF.